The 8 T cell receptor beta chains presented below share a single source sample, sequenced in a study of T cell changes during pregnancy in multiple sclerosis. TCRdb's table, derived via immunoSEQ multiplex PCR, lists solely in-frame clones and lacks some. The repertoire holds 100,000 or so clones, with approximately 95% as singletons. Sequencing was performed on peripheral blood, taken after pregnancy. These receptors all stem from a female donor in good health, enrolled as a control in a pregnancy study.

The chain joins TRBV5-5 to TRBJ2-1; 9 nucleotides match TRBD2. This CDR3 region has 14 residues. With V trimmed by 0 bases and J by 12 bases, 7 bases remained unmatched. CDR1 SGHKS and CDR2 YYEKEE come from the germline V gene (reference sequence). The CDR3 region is CASSLGIAGERQFF. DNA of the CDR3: TGTGCCAGCAGCTTGGGGATAGCGGGAGAGCGGCAGTTCTTC.

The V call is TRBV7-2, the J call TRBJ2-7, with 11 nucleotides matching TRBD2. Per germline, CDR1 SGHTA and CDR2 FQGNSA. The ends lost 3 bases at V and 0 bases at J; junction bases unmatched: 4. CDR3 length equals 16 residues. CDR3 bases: TGTGCCAGCAGCTTCATAGCGGGAGGGAGCTCCTACGAGCAGTACTTC. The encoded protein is CASSFIAGGSSYEQYF.

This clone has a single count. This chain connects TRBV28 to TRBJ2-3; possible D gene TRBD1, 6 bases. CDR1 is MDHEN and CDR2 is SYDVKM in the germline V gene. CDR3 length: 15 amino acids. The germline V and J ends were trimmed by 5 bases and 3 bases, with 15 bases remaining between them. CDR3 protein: CASSPTGFGTDTQYF. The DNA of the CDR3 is TGTGCCAGCAGTCCCACAGGGTTCGGGACAGATACGCAGTATTTT.

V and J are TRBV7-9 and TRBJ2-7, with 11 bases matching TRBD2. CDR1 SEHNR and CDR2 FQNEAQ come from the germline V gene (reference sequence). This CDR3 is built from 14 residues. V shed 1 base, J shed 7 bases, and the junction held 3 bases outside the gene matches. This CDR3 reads CASSLVGLAEEQYF. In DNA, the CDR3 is TGTGCCAGCAGCTTAGTGGGACTAGCGGAAGAGCAGTACTTC.

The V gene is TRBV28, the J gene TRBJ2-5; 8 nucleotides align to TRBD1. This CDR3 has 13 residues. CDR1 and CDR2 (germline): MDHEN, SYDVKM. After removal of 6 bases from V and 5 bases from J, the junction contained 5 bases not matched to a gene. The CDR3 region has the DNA TGTGCCAGCAGCTTGGACAGGGACGAGACCCAGTACTTC. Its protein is CASSLDRDETQYF.

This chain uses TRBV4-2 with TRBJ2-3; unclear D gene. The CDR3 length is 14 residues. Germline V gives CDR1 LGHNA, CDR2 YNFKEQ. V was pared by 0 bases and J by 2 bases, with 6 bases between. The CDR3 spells CASSQDPNTDTQYF. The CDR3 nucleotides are TGTGCCAGCAGCCAAGACCCTAACACAGATACGCAGTATTTT.

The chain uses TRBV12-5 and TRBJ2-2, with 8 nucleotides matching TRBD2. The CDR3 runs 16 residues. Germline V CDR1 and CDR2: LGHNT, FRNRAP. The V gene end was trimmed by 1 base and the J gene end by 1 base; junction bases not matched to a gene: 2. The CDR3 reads CASGLEAGENTGELFF. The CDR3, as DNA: TGTGCTAGTGGTTTGGAAGCGGGGGAGAACACCGGGGAGCTGTTTTTT.

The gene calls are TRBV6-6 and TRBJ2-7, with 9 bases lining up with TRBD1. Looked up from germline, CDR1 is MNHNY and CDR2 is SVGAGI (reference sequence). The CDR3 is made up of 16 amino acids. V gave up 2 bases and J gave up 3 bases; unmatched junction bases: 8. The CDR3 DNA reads TGTGCCAGCAGTTACGGGACCGGGACAGGGTACTACGAGCAGTACTTC. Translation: CASSYGTGTGYYEQYF.